This TCR beta chain is drawn from a study of blood T cell repertoires in COVID-19. Assay: immunoSEQ multiplex PCR; the TCRdb copy retains only in-frame clones and omits some. This table has tens of thousands of clones, roughly 89% appearing once. Germline assignment: CDR1 SGDLS and CDR2 YYNGEE. J gave up 4 bases and V 4 bases, and 11 bases lay outside the gene matches. The CDR3 contains 17 residues. This receptor was obtained from a man aged 55 to 70 with acute or convalescent COVID-19. Sequencing was carried out using peripheral blood. The gene calls are TRBV9 and TRBJ2-1; 10 bases line up with TRBD2. CDR3 sequence reads: CASSPGSGGAEYNEQFF. In DNA form, the CDR3 reads TGTGCCAGCAGCCCTGGGAGCGGGGGGGCCGAGTACAATGAGCAGTTCTTC.